Reported below is one T cell receptor (beta chain). What it binds is not known. Time point given: persistent/refractory GD, antithyroid drugs over 5 years with positive TRAb. Preparation of the TCR library used RNA extracted from PBMCs. This entry belongs to a study of regulatory T cells in long-lasting Graves disease. Study details: In persistent Graves' disease, antithyroid drugs had been taken for over 5 years and TSH receptor antibodies stayed positive. General study points: Newly diagnosed disease favored TRBV20-1 and TRBJ2-1 over persistent disease.

Through Arm-PCR of CDR3 regions and iRepertoire HTBI primers, TCR beta libraries were built. TCRdb ran MiXCR on the multiplex PCR reads and lists one entry per CDR3 protein. Of approximately 350,000 distinct CDR3 sequences listed, 23% were seen once; the top ten hold around a quarter. Germline V gene data show CDR1 as SGHKS and CDR2 as YYEKEE (reference sequence). The V segment lost 3 bases and the J segment 4 bases; nucleotides outside the gene matches: 5. This CDR3 region has 15 residues. The sample was peripheral blood mononuclear cells (PBMCs), taken when the disease was refractory, from a patient treated with antithyroid drugs. V gene TRBV5-5 combines with J gene TRBJ2-5; TRBD2 aligns across 11 bases. This TCR was sampled from a woman in her forties with Graves disease. CDR3 bases: TGTGCCAGCAGCTCACTAGCGGGAGTCCGAGAGACCCAGTACTTC. Its translation: CASSSLAGVRETQYF.